This TCR beta chain was retrieved from a study of shared T cell receptors in the human thymus. Repertoires were generated with immunoSEQ multiplex PCR, while TCRdb's copy carries only in-frame clones and drops some. The sample shows hundreds of thousands of clones, more than 75% of them seen only once. Looked up from germline, CDR1 is SEHNR and CDR2 is FQNEAQ (reference sequence). This CDR3 has 13 amino acids. The V and J ends lost 5 bases and 5 bases, in that order; junction bases with no gene match: 4. The sample was also linked to a second study, of human thymus T cells. That source reports: Thymic repertoires overlap heavily among unrelated individuals, related research has reported.

The V gene is TRBV7-9, the J gene TRBJ1-2, with 8 bases identical to TRBD1. The clonotype was recovered from a boy under two years old with a congenital heart defect. Source material: thymocytes. CDR3 DNA: TGTGCCAGCAGCCCGGACAGGGTGTATGGCTACACCTTC. Protein sequence: CASSPDRVYGYTF.